The 16 T cell receptor beta chains below all came from one sample that was sequenced in a study of OX40 agonist ivuxolimab in advanced cancers. Method: immunoSEQ multiplex PCR; TCRdb's copy keeps in-frame clones and lacks some. In the table there are 92,000 or so clones, just under 90% of which are singletons. Specimen: CD4+ or CD8+ T cells sorted from blood, collected in a trial of the OX40 agonist ivuxolimab. Source of these receptors: an adult with an advanced solid tumor such as melanoma, head and neck, liver or kidney cancer.

This rearrangement joins TRBV27 to TRBJ1-1; 7 nucleotides align to TRBD1. The CDR3 spans 17 residues. V lost 4 bases, J lost 0 bases, and 11 bases stayed unmatched. Germline V gene data show CDR1 as MNHEY and CDR2 as SMNVEV (reference sequence). For the CDR3, the DNA is TGTGCCAGCAGTTCCTCCCCGGGACAGACAATGAACACTGAAGCTTTCTTT. It specifies CASSSSPGQTMNTEAFF.

This clone appeared a few times. The V call is TRBV11-3, the J call TRBJ1-1; 9 bases line up with TRBD1. V dropped 4 bases and J dropped 11; count of bases not matched to a gene: 8. The CDR3 loop spans 13 amino acids. Germline CDR1 is SGHNT and CDR2 is YENEEA. The DNA of the CDR3 is TGTGCCAGCAGCTCCGCCGACAGGGGGGAGGCTTTCTTT. Translated, it gives CASSSADRGEAFF.

This clone was detected a few times. The chain uses TRBV5-1 and TRBJ2-1; 8 bases align to TRBD1. With 4 bases clipped from V and 6 bases from J, the junction kept 12 bases outside the gene matches. This CDR3 is 16 amino acids long. In germline, CDR1 is SGHRS, CDR2 YFSETQ. CDR3 residues: CASSHIRTGRGNEQFF. The CDR3 DNA is TGCGCCAGCAGCCACATTAGGACAGGGAGAGGCAATGAGCAGTTCTTC.

The V gene is TRBV4-1, the J gene TRBJ2-7; TRBD1 might be the D (6 bases). Germline CDR1 MGHRA, CDR2 YSYEKL. This CDR3 comprises 13 residues. V lost 5 bases and J 6 bases, leaving 14 bases between the germline ends. The CDR3 spells CASSRTVGGEQYF. CDR3 in DNA: TGCGCCAGCAGCAGGACAGTCGGAGGCGAGCAGTACTTC.

V gene TRBV4-2 combines with J gene TRBJ2-5, with 7 bases lining up with TRBD2. Losses at the gene ends were 3 bases for V and 4 bases for J; bases not matched to a gene: 14. The CDR3 is 17 amino acids. The germline gives CDR1 LGHNA, CDR2 YNFKEQ. The CDR3 here is CASSQPVGTIVGETQYF. CDR3 DNA sequence: TGTGCCAGCAGCCAGCCGGTCGGGACTATTGTGGGAGAGACCCAGTACTTC.

In the case of this clone: This same CDR3 is encoded by further DNA sequences in the sample. The V and J genes are TRBV2 and TRBJ2-7; 7 nucleotides line up with TRBD1. CDR3 length: 13 residues. Germline V gives CDR1 SNHLY, CDR2 FYNNEI. The V and J ends lost 2 bases and 2 bases, in that order; junction bases with no gene match: 0. The CDR3 nucleotides read TGTGCCAGCAGTGAACAGGGGGCCTACGAGCAGTACTTC. This encodes CASSEQGAYEQYF.

This clone was detected many times. The genes are TRBV28 and TRBJ2-7; D is undetermined. Trimming left V 4 bases short and J 7 bases short, with 8 bases between. Germline CDR1 is MDHEN and CDR2 is SYDVKM. This CDR3 has 11 amino acids. CDR3 residues: CASSSPREQYF. The CDR3 bases are TGTGCCAGCAGTTCGCCTAGGGAGCAGTACTTC.

V gene TRBV30 combines with J gene TRBJ2-5; 7 nucleotides agree with TRBD1. Per germline, CDR1 GTSNPN and CDR2 SVGIG (reference sequence). CDR3 length: 13 amino acids. The trim removed 7 bases at V and 3 bases at J, leaving 8 bases unmatched. The CDR3 protein is CASFRQGKETQYF. CDR3 in DNA: TGTGCCTCTTTCCGACAGGGAAAAGAGACCCAGTACTTC.

The chain joins TRBV27 to TRBJ2-3; 8 bases fit TRBD1. The CDR3 consists of 15 residues. The V gene end was trimmed by 4 bases and the J gene end by 2 bases; junction bases not matched to a gene: 5. The germline V gene has CDR1 MNHEY and CDR2 SMNVEV (reference sequence). In DNA form, the CDR3 reads TGTGCCAGCAGTTCCTGGACAGGGTACACAGATACGCAGTATTTT. This translates into CASSSWTGYTDTQYF.

J is TRBJ2-7 and V is TRBV4-1, with D tentatively TRBD1 (5 bases). The V gene lost 3 bases and the J gene lost 4 bases, with 13 bases spanning the gap. This CDR3 is 14 amino acids long. CDR1 and CDR2 (germline): MGHRA, YSYEKL. The CDR3 DNA sequence: TGCGCCAGCAGCCACACCACAGGTAAATACGAGCAGTACTTC. The encoded protein is CASSHTTGKYEQYF.

This chain connects TRBV7-2 to TRBJ2-5; TRBD1 might be the D (6 bases). V dropped 4 bases and J dropped 2 bases, with 17 bases sitting between them. The germline gives CDR1 SGHTA, CDR2 FQGNSA. The CDR3 sequence is 16 residues long. The CDR3 DNA follows: TGTGCCAGCAGCTCCCCGATGGGGGCTGGGCAAGAGACCCAGTACTTC. Its protein product is CASSSPMGAGQETQYF.

The rearrangement joins TRBV28 to TRBJ1-3; D is unclear. The CDR3 covers 14 residues. V lost 2 bases, J lost 2 bases, and 7 bases lay in between. Germline V CDR1 and CDR2: MDHEN, SYDVKM. For the CDR3, the DNA is TGTGCCAGCAGTTTAACCGGGACTGGAAACACCATATATTTT. Amino acid sequence: CASSLTGTGNTIYF.

This rearrangement joins TRBV7-2 to TRBJ2-7, with 10 bases fitting TRBD2. The CDR3 runs to 18 residues. Trimming took 5 bases from V and 3 from J; bases not matched to a gene: 16. The germline CDR1 and CDR2 sequences are SGHTA and FQGNSA. CDR3 DNA: TGTGCCAGCAGCGTAACCAATCTTATAGCGGGAGGAGTCTACGAGCAGTACTTC. Translated, it gives CASSVTNLIAGGVYEQYF.

This chain uses TRBV19 with TRBJ1-5; D is possibly TRBD1 (5 bases). This CDR3 region has 16 residues. Looked up from germline, CDR1 is LNHDA and CDR2 is SQIVND (reference sequence). Trimming took off 8 bases at V and 2 bases at J, with 19 bases between the two ends. Here the CDR3 DNA reads TGTGCCAGTGGGAAGGCTAGGGGTTCTCGCAATCAGCCCCAGCATTTT. It is translated as CASGKARGSRNQPQHF. Full variable domain (outside the CDR3, taken from reference TRBV19 and TRBJ1-5): DGGITQSPKYLFRKEGQNVTLSCEQNLNHDAMYWYRQDPGQGLRLIYYSQIVNDFQKGDIAEGYSVSREKKESFPLTVTSAQKNPTAFYLCASGKARGSRNQPQHFGDGTRLSIL.

This chain uses TRBV18 with TRBJ2-3, with unresolved D. CDR1 KGHSH and CDR2 LQKENI come from the germline V gene. This CDR3 spans 14 amino acids. V was trimmed by 2 bases and J by 2 bases, leaving 8 bases between them. The CDR3 reads CASSPITATDTQYF. CDR3 sequence (DNA): TGTGCCAGCTCACCAATCACAGCCACAGATACGCAGTATTTT.

In this sample, this clone turned up a few times. V usage is TRBV7-9 and J usage is TRBJ1-2; 8 bases map to TRBD1. CDR3 length equals 16 residues. The junction had 12 bases not matched to a gene; V was cut back by 5 bases and J by 4 bases. Germline CDR1 is SEHNR and CDR2 is FQNEAQ (reference sequence). Here the CDR3 reads CASSTGEPGQGYGYTF. The CDR3 DNA reads TGTGCCAGCAGCACCGGGGAGCCTGGACAGGGCTATGGCTACACCTTC.